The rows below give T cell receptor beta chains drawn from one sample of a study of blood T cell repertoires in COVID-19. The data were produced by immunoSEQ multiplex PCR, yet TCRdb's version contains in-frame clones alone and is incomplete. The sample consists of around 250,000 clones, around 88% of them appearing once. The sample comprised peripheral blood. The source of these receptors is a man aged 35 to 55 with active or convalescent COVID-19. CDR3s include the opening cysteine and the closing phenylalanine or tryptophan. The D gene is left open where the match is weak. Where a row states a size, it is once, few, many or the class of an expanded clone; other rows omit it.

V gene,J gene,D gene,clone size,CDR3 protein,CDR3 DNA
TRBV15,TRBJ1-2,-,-,CATSRAPLGVGGYTF,TGTGCCACCAGCAGAGCGCCCCTAGGGGTTGGTGGCTACACCTTC
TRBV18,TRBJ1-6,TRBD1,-,CASSPFSDRGNSPLHF,TGTGCCAGCTCACCGTTCTCAGACAGGGGAAATTCACCCCTCCACTTT
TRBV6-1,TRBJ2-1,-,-,CASSERGDNEQFF,TGTGCCAGCAGTGAAAGGGGTGACAATGAGCAGTTCTTC
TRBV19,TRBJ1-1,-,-,CASSKGHTEAFF,TGTGCCAGTAGTAAGGGGCACACTGAAGCTTTCTTT
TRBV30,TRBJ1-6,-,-,CAWSAVLQASSPLHF,TGTGCCTGGAGTGCCGTTCTCCAGGCAAGTTCACCCCTCCACTTT
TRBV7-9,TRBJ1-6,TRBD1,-,CASSPGQGSSPLHF,TGTGCCAGCAGCCCAGGACAGGGTAGTTCACCCCTCCACTTT
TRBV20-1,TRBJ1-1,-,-,CSASQAVRNTEAFF,TGCAGTGCTAGTCAGGCAGTAAGGAACACTGAAGCTTTCTTT
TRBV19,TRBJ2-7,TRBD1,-,CASSPRQGVLLYEQYF,TGTGCCAGTAGTCCTCGACAGGGGGTGCTGCTATACGAGCAGTACTTC
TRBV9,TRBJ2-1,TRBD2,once,CASSVGLAGNNEQFF,TGTGCCAGCAGCGTAGGTCTAGCGGGAAACAATGAGCAGTTCTTC
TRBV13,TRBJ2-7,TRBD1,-,CASSRTTGYDEQYF,TGTGCCAGCAGCCGGACGACAGGGTACGACGAGCAGTACTTC
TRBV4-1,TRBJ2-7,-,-,CASSVNRAHEQYF,TGCGCCAGCAGCGTCAACAGGGCCCACGAGCAGTACTTC
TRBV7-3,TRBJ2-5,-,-,CASSLIPGAGFTTQETQYF,TGTGCCAGCAGCTTAATCCCAGGGGCGGGTTTTACAACTCAAGAGACCCAGTACTTC
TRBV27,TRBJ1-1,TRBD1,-,CASSQQGQVYTEAFF,TGTGCCAGCAGTCAGCAGGGACAGGTGTACACTGAAGCTTTCTTT
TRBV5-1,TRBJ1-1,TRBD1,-,CASSSPTGHTEAFF,TGCGCCAGCAGCTCACCGACAGGGCACACTGAAGCTTTCTTT
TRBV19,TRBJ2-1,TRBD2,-,CASSMSAGGHGEQFF,TGTGCCAGTAGTATGTCAGCGGGAGGGCACGGTGAGCAGTTCTTC
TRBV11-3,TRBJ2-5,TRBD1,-,CASSIRTGGTETQYF,TGTGCCAGCAGCATCCGGACAGGGGGTACGGAGACCCAGTACTTC
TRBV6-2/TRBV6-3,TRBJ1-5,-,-,CASSYSRGQPQHF,TGTGCCAGCAGTTACTCTCGCGGACAGCCCCAGCATTTT
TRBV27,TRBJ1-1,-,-,CASSLGENTEAFF,TGTGCCAGCAGTTTAGGAGAGAACACTGAAGCTTTCTTT
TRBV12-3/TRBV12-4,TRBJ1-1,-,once,CASSFGGGTEAFF,TGTGCCAGCAGTTTCGGCGGTGGGACTGAAGCTTTCTTT
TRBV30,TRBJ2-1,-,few,CAWRRTLGGDEQFF,TGTGCCTGGAGACGGACACTGGGCGGGGATGAGCAGTTCTTC
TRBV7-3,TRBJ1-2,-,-,CASSLDTGATYGYTF,TGTGCCAGCAGCTTAGACACAGGTGCCACCTATGGCTACACCTTC
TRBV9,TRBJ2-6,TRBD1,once,CASSPPEGGEDRAFSGANVLTF,TGTGCCAGCAGCCCCCCAGAGGGAGGAGAGGACAGGGCTTTCTCTGGGGCCAACGTCCTGACTTTC
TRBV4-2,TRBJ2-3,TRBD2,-,CASSQPGLAGADTQYF,TGTGCCAGCAGCCAACCGGGACTAGCGGGAGCAGATACGCAGTATTTT
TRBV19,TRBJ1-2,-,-,CASTLMTAYGYTF,TGTGCCAGTACCCTAATGACAGCCTATGGCTACACCTTC
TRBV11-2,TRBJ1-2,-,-,CASSLEPGGGYTF,TGTGCCAGCAGCTTAGAACCCGGCGGGGGCTACACCTTC
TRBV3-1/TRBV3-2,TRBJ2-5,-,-,CASSQTGFGETQYF,TGTGCCAGCAGCCAAACAGGGTTCGGGGAGACCCAGTACTTC
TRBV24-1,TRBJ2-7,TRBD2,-,CATSDSGTSGSYEQYF,TGTGCCACCAGTGATTCAGGGACTAGCGGTTCCTACGAGCAGTACTTC
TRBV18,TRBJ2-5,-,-,CASSYQAGAQETQYF,TGTGCCAGCTCATACCAGGCAGGGGCCCAAGAGACCCAGTACTTC
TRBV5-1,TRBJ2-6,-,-,CASSWTRTSGANVLTF,TGCGCCAGCAGCTGGACAAGAACCTCTGGGGCCAACGTCCTGACTTTC
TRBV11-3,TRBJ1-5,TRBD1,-,CASSKTGEQPQHF,TGTGCCAGCAGCAAGACAGGGGAGCAGCCCCAGCATTTT
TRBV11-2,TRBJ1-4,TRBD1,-,CASSFTGATNEKLFF,TGTGCCAGCAGCTTTACAGGGGCGACTAATGAAAAACTGTTTTTT
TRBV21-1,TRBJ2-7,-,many,CASSKGRRQGGLAGAYEQYF,TGTGCCAGCAGCAAAGGACGCAGACAGGGGGGACTAGCGGGAGCCTACGAGCAGTACTTC
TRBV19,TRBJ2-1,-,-,CASRRGPGNEQFF,TGTGCCAGTCGAAGGGGCCCCGGCAATGAGCAGTTCTTC